Listed here is a single T cell receptor beta chain. Its specificity is not known. The source of the sample is a study of regulatory T cells in long-lasting Graves disease. CDR3-region Arm-PCR and iRepertoire HTBI primers produced the TCR beta libraries. Each CDR3 protein is one row after TCRdb ran MiXCR on the multiplex PCR reads. The sample contains about 460,000 distinct CDR3 sequences, approximately 22% of which appear only once. CDR1 and CDR2 (germline): PRHDT, FYEKMQ (reference sequence). CDR3 size: 16 residues. V shed 0 bases and J shed 7 bases, with 16 bases lying between them. Specified time point: persistent/refractory GD, antithyroid drugs over 5 years with positive TRAb. Generation of the TCR library employed RNA extracted from PBMCs. Patient provenance is recorded as an endocrinology department in Xi'an, China. Broader study findings: Persistent disease was associated with favored TRBV28 usage and with favored use of TRBJ1-2 and TRBJ2-5. TCR diversity in persistent Graves' patients was below that of newly diagnosed ones.

This TCR was sampled from a female donor with Graves disease. The chain links TRBV13 to TRBJ1-5; TRBD1 is a possible D gene (5 bases). The sequences come from peripheral blood mononuclear cells (PBMCs), collected when the disease was refractory, from a patient treated with antithyroid drugs. The CDR3 is CASSLGRGRSSQPQHF. The CDR3 DNA reads TGTGCCAGCAGCTTAGGGCGGGGGAGAAGCAGCCAGCCCCAGCATTTT.